This T cell receptor (beta chain) was sequenced during a study of OX40 agonist ivuxolimab in advanced cancers. Study as a whole: Recorded diagnoses for dose-escalation patients were hepatocellular carcinoma, melanoma, renal cell or head and neck cancer. Males comprised about 78% of the group, whose mean age was approximately 62 years (range 23 to 79). Notes on the study in general: Among the nonresponders, some also had low normalized T-cell clonal expansion.

The length of the CDR3 is 15 residues. Per the germline V gene, CDR1 is SGHNT and CDR2 is YYREEE (reference sequence). Trimming at V came to 4 bases and at J to 4 bases, leaving 4 bases not matched to a gene. TCRdb keeps only in-frame clones here, not all; method: immunoSEQ multiplex PCR. The sample holds roughly 40,000 clones; over 75% are singletons and the top ten take about 2.5%. Peripheral blood came from all dose cohorts at three timepoints. On this clone: Antigen specificity is unknown.

The clonotype comes from an adult with an advanced solid tumor such as melanoma, head and neck, liver or kidney cancer. Sample: CD4+ or CD8+ T cells sorted from blood, taken in a trial of the OX40 agonist ivuxolimab. This rearrangement joins TRBV5-4 to TRBJ2-1; 11 nucleotides align to TRBD2. In DNA form, the CDR3 reads TGTGCCAGCAGCCAACTAGCGGGAGAGTACAATGAGCAGTTCTTC. It encodes CASSQLAGEYNEQFF. Full variable domain (remainder filled in from reference TRBV5-4 and TRBJ2-1): ETGVTQSPTHLIKTRGQQVTLRCSSQSGHNTVSWYQQALGQGPQFIFQYYREEENGRGNFPPRFSGLQFPNYSSELNVNALELDDSALYLCASSQLAGEYNEQFFGPGTRLTVL.